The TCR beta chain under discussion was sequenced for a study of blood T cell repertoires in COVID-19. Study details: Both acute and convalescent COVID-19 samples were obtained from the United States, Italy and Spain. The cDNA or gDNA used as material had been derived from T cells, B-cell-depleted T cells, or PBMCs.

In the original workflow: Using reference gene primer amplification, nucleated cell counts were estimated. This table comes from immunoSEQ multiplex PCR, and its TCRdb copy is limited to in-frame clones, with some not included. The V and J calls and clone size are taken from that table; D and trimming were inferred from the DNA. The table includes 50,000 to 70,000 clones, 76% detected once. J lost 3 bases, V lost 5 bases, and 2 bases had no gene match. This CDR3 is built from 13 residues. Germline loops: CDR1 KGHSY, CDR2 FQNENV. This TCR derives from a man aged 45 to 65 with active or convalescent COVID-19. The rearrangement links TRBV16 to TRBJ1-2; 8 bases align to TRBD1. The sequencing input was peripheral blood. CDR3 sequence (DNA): TGTGCCAGCAGCGCGGACAGGGACTATGGCTACACCTTC. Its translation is CASSADRDYGYTF.